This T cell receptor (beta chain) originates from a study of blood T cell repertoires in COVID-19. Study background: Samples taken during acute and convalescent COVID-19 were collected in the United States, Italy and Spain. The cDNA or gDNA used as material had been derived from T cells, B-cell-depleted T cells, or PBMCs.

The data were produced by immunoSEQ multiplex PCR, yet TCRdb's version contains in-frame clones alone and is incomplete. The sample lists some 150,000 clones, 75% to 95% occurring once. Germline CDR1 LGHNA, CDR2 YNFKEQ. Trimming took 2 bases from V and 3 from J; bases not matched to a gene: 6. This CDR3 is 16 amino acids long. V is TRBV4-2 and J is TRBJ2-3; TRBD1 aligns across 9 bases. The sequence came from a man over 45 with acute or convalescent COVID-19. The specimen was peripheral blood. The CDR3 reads CASSQLRDRETDTQYF. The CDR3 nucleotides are TGTGCCAGCAGCCAACTCCGGGACAGGGAGACAGATACGCAGTATTTT.